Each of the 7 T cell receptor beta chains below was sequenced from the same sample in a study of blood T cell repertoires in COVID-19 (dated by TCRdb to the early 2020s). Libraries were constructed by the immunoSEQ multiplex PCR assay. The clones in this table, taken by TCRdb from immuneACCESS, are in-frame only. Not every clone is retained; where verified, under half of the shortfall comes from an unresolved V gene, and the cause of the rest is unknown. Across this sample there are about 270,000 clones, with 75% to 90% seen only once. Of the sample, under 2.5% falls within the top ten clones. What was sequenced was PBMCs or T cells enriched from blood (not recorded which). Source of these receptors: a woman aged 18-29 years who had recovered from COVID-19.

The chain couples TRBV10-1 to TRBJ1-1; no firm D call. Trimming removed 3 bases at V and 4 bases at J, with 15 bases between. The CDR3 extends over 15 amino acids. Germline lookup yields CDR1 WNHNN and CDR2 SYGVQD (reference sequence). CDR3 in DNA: TGCGCCAGCAGTGAATCGTCCGGCCGGGTCACTGAAGCTTTCTTT. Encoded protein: CASSESSGRVTEAFF.

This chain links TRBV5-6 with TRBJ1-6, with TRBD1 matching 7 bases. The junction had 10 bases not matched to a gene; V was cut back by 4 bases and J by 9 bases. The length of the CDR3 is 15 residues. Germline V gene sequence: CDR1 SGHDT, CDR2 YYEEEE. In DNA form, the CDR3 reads TGTGCCAGCAGCCTTAGGACAGGCTCGGGTTCACCCCTCCACTTT. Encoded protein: CASSLRTGSGSPLHF.

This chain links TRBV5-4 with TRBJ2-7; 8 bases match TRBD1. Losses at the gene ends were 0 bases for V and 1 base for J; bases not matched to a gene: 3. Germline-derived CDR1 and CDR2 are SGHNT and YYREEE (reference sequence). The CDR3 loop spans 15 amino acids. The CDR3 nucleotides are TGTGCCAGCAGCTTGGCTAACAGGGGGTCCTACGAGCAGTACTTC. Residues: CASSLANRGSYEQYF.

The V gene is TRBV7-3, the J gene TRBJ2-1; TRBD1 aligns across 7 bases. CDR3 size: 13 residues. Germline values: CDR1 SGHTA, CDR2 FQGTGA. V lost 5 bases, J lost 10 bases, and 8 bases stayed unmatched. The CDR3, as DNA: TGTGCCAGCAGCCAAGAGGGGGCAAGGGAGCAGTTCTTC. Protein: CASSQEGAREQFF. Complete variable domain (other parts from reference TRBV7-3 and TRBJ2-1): GAGVSQTPSNKVTEKGKYVELRCDPISGHTALYWYRQSLGQGPEFLIYFQGTGAADDSGLPNDRFFAVRPEGSVSTLKIQRTERGDSAVYLCASSQEGAREQFFGPGTRLTVL.

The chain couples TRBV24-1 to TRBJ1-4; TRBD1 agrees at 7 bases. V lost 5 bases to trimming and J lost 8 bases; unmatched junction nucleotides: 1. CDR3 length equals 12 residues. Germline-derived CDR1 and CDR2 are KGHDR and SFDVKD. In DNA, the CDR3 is TGTGCCACCAGTGGAGGGGGCGAAAAACTGTTTTTT. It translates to CATSGGGEKLFF.

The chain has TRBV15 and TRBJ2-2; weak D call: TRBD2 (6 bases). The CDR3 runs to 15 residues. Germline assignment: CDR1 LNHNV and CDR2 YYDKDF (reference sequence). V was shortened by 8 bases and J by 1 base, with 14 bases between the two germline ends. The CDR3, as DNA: TGTGCCACCCTCCCTGGGGGACTGAACACCGGGGAGCTGTTTTTT. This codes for CATLPGGLNTGELFF.

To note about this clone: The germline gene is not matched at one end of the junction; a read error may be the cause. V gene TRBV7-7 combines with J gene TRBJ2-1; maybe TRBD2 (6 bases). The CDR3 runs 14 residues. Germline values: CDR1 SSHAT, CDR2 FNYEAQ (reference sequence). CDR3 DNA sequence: TGTGCTAGCAGCTTAGCGCCCGAGGGAGGTGAGCAGTTCTTC. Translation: CASSLAPEGGEQFF. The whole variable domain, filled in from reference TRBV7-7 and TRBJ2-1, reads GAGVSQSPRYKVTKRGQDVTLRCDPISSHATLYWYQQALGQGPEFLTYFNYEAQPDKSGLPSDRFSAERPEGSISTLTIQRTEQRDSAMYRCASSLAPEGGEQFFGPGTRLTVL.